A selection of T cell receptor beta chains follows, all from one sample in a study of blood T cell repertoires in COVID-19. Clones were read by immunoSEQ multiplex PCR, and TCRdb kept only the in-frame ones, dropping some. This sample has 120,000 or so clones, with around 89% found just once. Sequencing used peripheral blood. The source of these receptors is a woman aged 45 to 65 with acute or convalescent COVID-19. Each CDR3 is given with its conserved first and last residue. The D gene is left open where the match is weak. Clone size is shown for a subset of rows, as once, few, many or a class of expanded clone.

size	D	J	V	length	DNA	CDR3
.	TRBD2	TRBJ2-1	TRBV5-1	17	TGCGCCAGCAGCTTGGGGGTTCTAGCGGGAGGCAACAATGAGCAGTTCTTC	CASSLGVLAGGNNEQFF
.	.	TRBJ1-5	TRBV10-3	15	TGTGCCATCAGTGAGAGGGACACCAGCAATCAGCCCCAGCATTTT	CAISERDTSNQPQHF
.	.	TRBJ1-4	TRBV19	14	TGTGCCAGTAGTATACCTCCGGAGGGTGAAAAACTGTTTTTT	CASSIPPEGEKLFF
.	.	TRBJ2-7	TRBV12-3/TRBV12-4	13	TGTGCCAGCAGTTTACGACAGGCCTACGAGCAGTACTTC	CASSLRQAYEQYF
.	TRBD2	TRBJ2-7	TRBV5-1	15	TGCGCCAGCAGCTTGGGGAGCGGGAGCGTCGGCGAGCAGTACTTC	CASSLGSGSVGEQYF
few	TRBD1	TRBJ2-3	TRBV5-4	16	TGTGCCAGCAGCCCGGACAGGGCCTCGAGGGCAGATACGCAGTATTTT	CASSPDRASRADTQYF
.	.	TRBJ2-7	TRBV11-1	12	TGTGCCAGCAGCTTTAGCAGGAGGGAGCAGTACTTC	CASSFSRREQYF
.	.	TRBJ2-5	TRBV4-1	15	TGCGCCAGCAGCCAAGATTGGGCTAGCGCAGAGACCCAGTACTTC	CASSQDWASAETQYF
.	TRBD2	TRBJ2-1	TRBV5-1	16	TGCGCCAGCAGCTTGGACCAAGCGGGAGCAGGAAATGAGCAGTTCTTC	CASSLDQAGAGNEQFF
.	.	TRBJ2-4	TRBV28	16	TGTGCCAGCAGGCTAGGGGGAGGGGGTTCCAAAAACATTCAGTACTTC	CASRLGGGGSKNIQYF
.	TRBD1	TRBJ1-5	TRBV7-8	13	TGTGCCAGCAGCCGGGACAGGGACCAGCCCCAGCATTTT	CASSRDRDQPQHF
.	.	TRBJ1-5	TRBV19	13	TGTGCCAGTAGTAAAGGGGATCCCCAGCCCCAGCATTTT	CASSKGDPQPQHF
.	TRBD2	TRBJ2-7	TRBV27	16	TGTGCCAGCAGTCAAGCAGGGACTAGCGGGAGCCACGAGCAGTACTTC	CASSQAGTSGSHEQYF
.	.	TRBJ2-7	TRBV12-3/TRBV12-4	11	TGTGCCAGCAGTCCCGGCTACGAGCAGTACTTC	CASSPGYEQYF
.	.	TRBJ2-2	TRBV30	13	TGTGCCTGGAGTCCCAGGCTAAGCGGGGAGCTGTTTTTT	CAWSPRLSGELFF
.	.	TRBJ2-7	TRBV5-1	14	TGCGCCAGCAGCTTGGCAGGATGGCTCTACGAGCAGTACTTC	CASSLAGWLYEQYF
.	TRBD1	TRBJ2-5	TRBV29-1	14	TGCAGCGTTGAATTATGGGACAGTCAAGAGACCCAGTACTTC	CSVELWDSQETQYF
.	.	TRBJ1-2	TRBV7-9	13	TGTGCCAGCAGCTTATCCGGGGAAGATGGCTACACCTTC	CASSLSGEDGYTF
.	.	TRBJ1-2	TRBV12-3/TRBV12-4	11	TGTGCCAGCAGTTCTTATTATGGCTACACCTTC	CASSSYYGYTF
.	TRBD2	TRBJ2-1	TRBV3-1/TRBV3-2	15	TGTGCCAGCCGGCGAGCGGGAGGGGTACAGGGTGAGCAGTTCTTC	CASRRAGGVQGEQFF
.	TRBD2	TRBJ2-7	TRBV3-1/TRBV3-2	15	TGTGCCAGCAGCCAGGGGGTGGCGGGAGGGACGAAGCAGTACTTC	CASSQGVAGGTKQYF
.	TRBD2	TRBJ2-1	TRBV6-6	16	TGTGCCAGCAGTTTGCTAGCGGCCAGCTCCTACAATGAGCAGTTCTTC	CASSLLAASSYNEQFF
.	TRBD2	TRBJ2-1	TRBV5-4	17	TGTGCCAGCAGCCCCGGACTAGCGGGAGTTTCCTACAATGAGCAGTTCTTC	CASSPGLAGVSYNEQFF
.	TRBD1	TRBJ1-1	TRBV2	14	TGTGCCAGCAGTGAGACAGGGGTGAGCACTGAAGCTTTCTTT	CASSETGVSTEAFF
.	.	TRBJ2-1	TRBV7-8	16	TGTGCCAGCAGCGTAACTCTAGCGAACTCCTACAATGAGCAGTTCTTC	CASSVTLANSYNEQFF
few	TRBD1	TRBJ1-2	TRBV5-1	14	TGCGCCAGCAGCCCGGGACAGATGAACTATGGCTACACCTTC	CASSPGQMNYGYTF
.	TRBD2	TRBJ2-1	TRBV15	19	TGTGCCACCAGCAGAGATCGGGCGGGACTAGCGGGAGGGCACGGTGAGCAGTTCTTC	CATSRDRAGLAGGHGEQFF
.	.	TRBJ1-6	TRBV11-2	15	TGTGCCAGCAGCTTAGAGGGGACTGCGAATTCACCCCTCCACTTT	CASSLEGTANSPLHF
.	TRBD2	TRBJ2-2	TRBV19	14	TGTGCCAGTACCCCTAGCGGGGGGACCGGGGAGCTGTTTTTT	CASTPSGGTGELFF
.	.	TRBJ2-3	TRBV10-2	16	TGCGCCAGCAGTATAAGCGGCGGGGCTAGCACAGATACGCAGTATTTT	CASSISGGASTDTQYF
.	TRBD2	TRBJ2-7	TRBV19	14	TGTGCCAGTAGTGATGGAGCGGGGCCCTACGAGCAGTACTTC	CASSDGAGPYEQYF
.	TRBD1	TRBJ1-2	TRBV24-1	15	TGTGCCACCAGTGAGGCACAGGGGGCGCTTGACGGCTACACCTTC	CATSEAQGALDGYTF
once	.	TRBJ1-5	TRBV2	15	TGTGCCAGCAGAAACCACGGGACACCCAATCAGCCCCAGCATTTT	CASRNHGTPNQPQHF